This T cell receptor beta chain was profiled in a study of cytomegalovirus exposure and HLA in healthy donors. Study background: Some 85 million unique TCRs, all from HLA-typed donors, were included in an early release of the data.

As for the donors, each was a healthy bone marrow donor. The CDR3 consists of 15 residues. Germline-derived CDR1 and CDR2 are MNHEY and SMNVEV (reference sequence). V lost 2 bases, J lost 3 bases, and 4 bases stayed unmatched. Researchers ran the PCR with 60 Vbeta and 13 Jbeta primers. Profiled with immunoSEQ multiplex PCR; TCRdb holds only in-frame clones, not every one. The table has 150,000 to 200,000 clones, around 85% seen once. This clone was seen only a few times. Its antigen is not identified. Study outcomes and limitations: In a later analysis, TCR beta V- and J-gene trimming was associated with a missense DCLRE1C variant. Exclusion applied to some V segments, including TRBV6-2 and TRBV6-3, as they were indistinguishable.

The sequenced sample was PBMCs. The chain couples TRBV27 to TRBJ2-1, with 7 bases aligning to TRBD1. The sequence was obtained from a woman aged 45 to 65 in good health and CMV-seronegative. CDR3 nucleotides: TGTGCCAGCAGTTTACTCGGACAGGTCTACAATGAGCAGTTCTTC. This gives the protein CASSLLGQVYNEQFF.